The 12 T cell receptor beta chains given below trace back to one sample, sequenced in a study of blood T cell repertoires in COVID-19. TCRdb's table, derived via immunoSEQ multiplex PCR, lists solely in-frame clones and lacks some. This table has around 450,000 clones, less than 95% appearing once. Sequencing was carried out using PBMCs or T cells enriched from blood (not recorded which). These receptors all come from a man aged 18 to 29 who had recovered from COVID-19.

The count of this clone is one. The gene calls are TRBV11-2 and TRBJ1-2, with a tentative D call TRBD1 (6 bases). The germline V gene encodes CDR1 SGHAT and CDR2 FQNNGV. This CDR3 is 13 amino acids long. V lost 4 bases to trimming and J lost 5 bases, with 11 bases between them. The CDR3 reads CASSWVQGYGYTF. DNA for the CDR3: TGTGCCAGCAGCTGGGTCCAGGGGTATGGCTACACCTTC. Together with reference TRBV11-2 and TRBJ1-2, the CDR3 gives the full variable domain: EAGVAQSPRYKIIEKRQSVAFWCNPISGHATLYWYQQILGQGPKLLIQFQNNGVVDDSQLPKDRFSAERLKGVDSTLKIQPAKLEDSAVYLCASSWVQGYGYTFGSGTRLTVV.

This chain joins TRBV7-3 and TRBJ2-3, with D perhaps matching TRBD1 (8 bases). The CDR3 spans 13 residues. Trimming removed 3 bases from V and 9 bases from J, with 13 bases in between. Germline V CDR1 and CDR2: SGHTA, FQGTGA. Here the CDR3 reads CASSLTGEGTQYF. CDR3 in DNA: TGTGCCAGCAGCTTGACAGGGGAGGGGACGCAGTATTTT.

V and J are TRBV7-9 and TRBJ2-7; D is possibly TRBD1 (5 bases). With 5 bases removed from V and 3 bases from J, the gap between germline ends came to 14 bases. The CDR3 loop spans 14 amino acids. The germline gives CDR1 SEHNR, CDR2 FQNEAQ (reference sequence). The CDR3 DNA reads as TGTGCCAGCAGCCCAGGGTCCTTTAACTACGAGCAGTACTTC. Amino acid sequence: CASSPGSFNYEQYF.

This chain joins TRBV18 and TRBJ1-2; maybe TRBD1 (6 bases). This CDR3 is built from 15 residues. The V gene's germline CDR1 is KGHSH and CDR2 LQKENI. V lost 3 bases, J lost 0 bases, and 11 bases lay in between. In nucleotides, the CDR3 is TGTGCCAGCTCACCCGACAGGTCAGCTAACTATGGCTACACCTTC. It is translated as CASSPDRSANYGYTF.

The chain links TRBV3-1 (or the pseudogene TRBV3-2) to TRBJ2-1; D may be TRBD1 (5 bases). Germline values: CDR1 LGHDT, CDR2 YNNKEL (reference sequence). Trimming shortened V by 6 bases and J by 9 bases, and 9 bases separated the two germline ends. This CDR3 spans 11 amino acids. The CDR3 region has the DNA TGTGCCAGCAGTTCAAGGGGTGAGCAGTTCTTC. This translates into CASSSRGEQFF.

This chain connects TRBV10-1 to TRBJ2-2; D gene ambiguous. The CDR3 covers 14 residues. V was cut by 2 bases and J by 5 bases, with 9 bases left in between. Germline CDR1 WNHNN, CDR2 SYGVQD (reference sequence). CDR3 DNA sequence: TGCGCCAGCAGTGAGACTGTTGCTACCGGGGAGCTGTTTTTT. This encodes CASSETVATGELFF.

There are a few counts of this clone. This rearrangement joins TRBV4-1 to TRBJ2-5; TRBD1 matches at 9 bases. Per germline, CDR1 MGHRA and CDR2 YSYEKL. The CDR3 consists of 16 residues. The V and J ends lost 3 bases and 2 bases, in that order; junction bases with no gene match: 7. CDR3 DNA: TGCGCCAGCAGCCAGGGGACAGGGAGGATTCAAGAGACCCAGTACTTC. Translation gives CASSQGTGRIQETQYF.

V gene TRBV16 combines with J gene TRBJ1-1, with D maybe TRBD1 (5 bases). The CDR3 has 14 amino acids. V lost 0 bases, J lost 4 bases, and 9 bases lay in between. Germline CDR1 reads KGHSY; CDR2 reads FQNENV. CDR3 sequence (DNA): TGTGCCAGCAGCCAATCTTGGGGGGTCACTGAAGCTTTCTTT. As protein: CASSQSWGVTEAFF.

J is TRBJ1-5 and V is TRBV28; D gene uncertain. Looked up from germline, CDR1 is MDHEN and CDR2 is SYDVKM. The CDR3 contains 13 residues. Trimming cost V 1 base and J 5 bases, with 6 bases left between them. This CDR3 reads CASSLLSDQPQHF. The CDR3 bases are TGTGCCAGCAGTTTATTGTCGGATCAGCCCCAGCATTTT.

V usage is TRBV6-5 and J usage is TRBJ1-1, with 9 bases that match TRBD1. The germline gives CDR1 MNHEY, CDR2 SVGAGI. The V and J ends lost 6 bases and 3 bases, in that order; junction bases with no gene match: 5. The CDR3 has 14 amino acids. The DNA of the CDR3 is TGTGCCAGCAGGTGGACAGGGGTGGACACTGAAGCTTTCTTT. Its translation is CASRWTGVDTEAFF.

J is TRBJ2-3 and V is TRBV10-3; D possibly corresponds to TRBD1 (6 bases). The CDR3 length is 15 residues. The germline CDR1 and CDR2 sequences are ENHRY and SYGVKD. Trimming removed 6 bases at V and 0 bases at J, with 13 bases between. CDR3 in DNA: TGTGCCATCAGGGACAGTCAGACTAGCACAGATACGCAGTATTTT. It codes for CAIRDSQTSTDTQYF.

The chain couples TRBV5-4 to TRBJ2-5; 7 bases match TRBD2. With V trimmed by 7 bases and J by 3 bases, 9 bases remained unmatched. CDR3 length: 14 amino acids. The V gene's germline CDR1 is SGHNT and CDR2 YYREEE (reference sequence). For the CDR3, the DNA is TGTGCCAGCTTCCCCTCCGGGACTAAAGAGACCCAGTACTTC. Its protein product is CASFPSGTKETQYF.